This record covers a single T cell receptor (beta chain). Clones were read by immunoSEQ multiplex PCR, and TCRdb kept only the in-frame ones, dropping some. The data hold some 48,000 clones, with about nine tenths observed a single time. This entry comes from a study of OX40 agonist ivuxolimab in advanced cancers. The sequence derives from an adult with an advanced solid tumor such as melanoma, head and neck, liver or kidney cancer. The sequences come from CD4+ or CD8+ T cells sorted from blood, collected in a trial of the OX40 agonist ivuxolimab.

The CDR3 coding sequence is TGTGCCAGCAGCCAAGACCCGAACCAGCCCCAGCATTTT. This gives the protein CASSQDPNQPQHF. This chain connects TRBV14 to TRBJ1-5; no clear D. Germline CDR1 is SGHDN and CDR2 is FVKESK. V lost 0 bases and J 7 bases, leaving 7 bases between the germline ends. The CDR3 is 13 amino acids.